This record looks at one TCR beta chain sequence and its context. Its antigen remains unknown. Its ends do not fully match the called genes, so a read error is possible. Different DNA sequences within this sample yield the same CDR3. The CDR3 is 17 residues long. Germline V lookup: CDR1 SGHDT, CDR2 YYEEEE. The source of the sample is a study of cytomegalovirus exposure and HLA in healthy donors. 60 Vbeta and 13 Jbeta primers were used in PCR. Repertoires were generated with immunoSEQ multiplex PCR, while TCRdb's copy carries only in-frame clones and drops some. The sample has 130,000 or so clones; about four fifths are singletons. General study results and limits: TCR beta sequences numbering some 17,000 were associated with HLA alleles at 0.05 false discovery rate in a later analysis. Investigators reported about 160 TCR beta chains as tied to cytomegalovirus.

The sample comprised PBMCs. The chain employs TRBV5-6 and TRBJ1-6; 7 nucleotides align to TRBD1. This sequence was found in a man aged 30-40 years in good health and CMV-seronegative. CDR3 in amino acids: CASSLRTGNLYNSPLHF. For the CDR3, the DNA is TGTGCCAGCAGCTTACGGACAGGCAACCTCTATAATTCCCCCCTCCACTTT.